This T cell receptor beta chain was recorded in a study of cytomegalovirus exposure and HLA in healthy donors. Broader study findings: CMV serostatus was the only immune exposure information that was available.

On this clone: Its specificity is not known.

The V and J ends lost 2 bases and 2 bases, in that order; junction bases with no gene match: 2. The CDR3 has 16 residues. The germline V gene has CDR1 SGDLS and CDR2 YYNGEE. PCR used 60 Vbeta primers and 13 Jbeta primers. Profiled with immunoSEQ multiplex PCR; TCRdb holds only in-frame clones, not every one. The sample has around 180,000 clones, approximately 81% seen once; the top ten hold 0.2% to 0.3%. The sequenced sample consisted of PBMCs. The chain couples TRBV9 to TRBJ2-6; 9 bases fit TRBD2. The sequence derives from a boy younger than 18 in good health and CMV-seronegative. The CDR3 region is CASSVSGSPGANVLTF. The DNA for the CDR3 is TGTGCCAGCAGCGTTAGCGGGAGCCCTGGGGCCAACGTCCTGACTTTC.